This T cell receptor beta chain comes out of a study of T-cell memory formation after mild COVID-19. This clonotype has just a few counts. Its antigen remains unidentified. The study's findings and limits: Contracting clones, day 15 to 85, had balanced CD4/CD8, and later expanders favored CD4+.

TCRdb ran MiXCR on the 5' RACE reads and lists one entry per CDR3 protein. The sample records about 450,000 distinct CDR3 sequences, 23% being singletons. Between the trimmed V and J ends, which lost 0 bases and 8 bases, there was a span of 12 bases. From germline, CDR1 is SGHVS and CDR2 FNYEAQ. The CDR3 consists of 14 residues. This TCR came from an adult woman who had mild COVID-19 (a few samples of this study predate the infection). Cell type and time point are not known. The rearrangement joins TRBV7-6 to TRBJ2-3; D perhaps matches TRBD2 (5 bases). Sequencing was carried out using PBMCs or a T cell subset sorted from them (not recorded which). CDR3 amino acids: CASSLAQRSGTQYF. As DNA, the CDR3 is TGTGCCAGCAGCTTAGCGCAGCGGTCAGGTACGCAGTATTTT. The full variable domain, rest sourced from reference TRBV7-6 and TRBJ2-3, is GAGVSQSPRYKVTKRGQDVALRCDPISGHVSLYWYRQALGQGPEFLTYFNYEAQQDKSGLPNDRFSAERPEGSISTLTIQRTEQRDSAMYRCASSLAQRSGTQYFGPGTRLTVL.